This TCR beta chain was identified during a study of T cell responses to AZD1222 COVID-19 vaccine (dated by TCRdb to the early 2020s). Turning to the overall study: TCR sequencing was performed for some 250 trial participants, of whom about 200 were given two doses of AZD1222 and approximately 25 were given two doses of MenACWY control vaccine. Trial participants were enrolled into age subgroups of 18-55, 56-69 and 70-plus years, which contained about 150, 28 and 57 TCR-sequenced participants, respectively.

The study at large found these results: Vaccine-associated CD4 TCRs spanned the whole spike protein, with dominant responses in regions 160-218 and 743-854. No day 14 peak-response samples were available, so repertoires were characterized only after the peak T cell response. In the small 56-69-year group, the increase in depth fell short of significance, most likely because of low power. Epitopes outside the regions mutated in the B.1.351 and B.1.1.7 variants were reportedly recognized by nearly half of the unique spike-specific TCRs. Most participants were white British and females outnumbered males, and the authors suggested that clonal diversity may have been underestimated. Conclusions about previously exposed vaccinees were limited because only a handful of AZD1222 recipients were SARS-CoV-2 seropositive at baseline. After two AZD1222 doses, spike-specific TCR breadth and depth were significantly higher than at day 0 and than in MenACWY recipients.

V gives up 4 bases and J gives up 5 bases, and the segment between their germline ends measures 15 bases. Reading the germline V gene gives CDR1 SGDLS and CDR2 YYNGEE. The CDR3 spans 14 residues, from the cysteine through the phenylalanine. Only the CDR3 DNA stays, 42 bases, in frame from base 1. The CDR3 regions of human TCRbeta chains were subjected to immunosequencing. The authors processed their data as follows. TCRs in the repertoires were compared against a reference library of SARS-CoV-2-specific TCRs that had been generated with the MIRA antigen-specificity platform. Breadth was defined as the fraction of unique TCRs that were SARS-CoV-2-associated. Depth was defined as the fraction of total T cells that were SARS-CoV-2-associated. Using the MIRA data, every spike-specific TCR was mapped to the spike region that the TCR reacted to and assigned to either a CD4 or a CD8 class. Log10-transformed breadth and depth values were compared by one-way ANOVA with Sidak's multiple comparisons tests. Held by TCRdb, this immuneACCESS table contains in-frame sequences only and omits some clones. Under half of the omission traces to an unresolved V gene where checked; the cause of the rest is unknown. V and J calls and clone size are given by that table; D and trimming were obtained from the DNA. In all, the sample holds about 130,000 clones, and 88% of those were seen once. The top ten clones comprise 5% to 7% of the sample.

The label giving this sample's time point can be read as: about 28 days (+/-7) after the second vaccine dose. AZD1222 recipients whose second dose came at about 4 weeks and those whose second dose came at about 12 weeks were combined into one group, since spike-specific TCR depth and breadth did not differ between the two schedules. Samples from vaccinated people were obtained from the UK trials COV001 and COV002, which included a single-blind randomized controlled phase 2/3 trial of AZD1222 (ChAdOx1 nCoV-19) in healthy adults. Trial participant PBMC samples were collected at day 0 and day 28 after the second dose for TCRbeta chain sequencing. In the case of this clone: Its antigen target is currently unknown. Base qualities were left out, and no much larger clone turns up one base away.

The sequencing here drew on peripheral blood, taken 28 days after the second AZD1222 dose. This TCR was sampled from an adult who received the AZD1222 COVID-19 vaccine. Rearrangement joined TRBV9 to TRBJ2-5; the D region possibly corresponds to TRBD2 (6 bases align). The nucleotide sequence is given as TGTGCCAGCAGCCCTGGAGGGGTCGGGGAGACCCAGTACTTC. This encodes CASSPGGVGETQYF.